This T cell receptor beta chain was captured in a study of shared clonotypes between healthy human individuals. The wider study: Three plates were used per donor for CD4 naive, three for CD4 memory, two for CD8 naive and one for CD8 memory. Overall study results and limits: Approximately 5.1% was the fraction of naive CD4 clonotypes found shared across a few donors.

TCRdb keeps only in-frame clones here, not all; method: immunoSEQ multiplex PCR. This sample has over a million clones, with 70% to 80% found just once. Healthy HIV-negative adults without recent acute infections or vaccinations served as donors. Negatively enriched CD4+ T cells were divided by CD45RA into naive and memory. Turning to this clone: Its target is not known.

Germline-derived CDR1 and CDR2 are SGHTA and FQGTGA. Trimming cost V 2 bases and J 5 bases; bases outside gene matches: 10. This CDR3 is 17 amino acids long. The sequencing sample was made of memory CD4+ T cells sorted from blood. Documented subset: CD45RA-negative fraction. V is TRBV7-3 and J is TRBJ2-7; 12 bases line up with TRBD1. This TCR came from a man aged 18 to 29 in good health. The CDR3 nucleotides read TGTGCCAGCAGCTTATACGGCCCTGGGACAGGGGGCAACGAGCAGTACTTC. Translation: CASSLYGPGTGGNEQYF.